This is a list of T cell receptor beta chains from one sample in a study of identical twins. Each CDR3 protein gets one entry after TCRdb re-called the 5' RACE reads with MiXCR. Of 200,000 to 300,000 distinct CDR3 sequences listed, approximately 10% were seen once; the top ten hold 9% to 10%. Material for sequencing was memory T cells sorted from blood. These receptors came from a man aged 45 to 65 in good health. Each CDR3 is given without its conserved first and last residue. A D gene is named only where the DNA matches it firmly.

J gene | V gene | D gene | CDR3 length | CDR3 protein
TRBJ1-4 | TRBV12-3/TRBV12-4 | . | 10 | ASNEGNEKLF
TRBJ2-1 | TRBV14 | TRBD2 | 14 | ASSRWGREGLSEQF
TRBJ1-1 | TRBV10-3 | . | 13 | AISGKDSMNTEAF
TRBJ2-1 | TRBV27 | . | 11 | ASSHPAYNEQF
TRBJ2-5 | TRBV4-2 | TRBD2 | 13 | ASSQDLAGAETQY
TRBJ2-2 | TRBV12-3/TRBV12-4 | . | 10 | ASSELVGELF
TRBJ1-3 | TRBV6-5 | . | 15 | ASSYPGSGISGNTIY
TRBJ2-1 | TRBV7-2 | . | 10 | ASRGTGNEQF
TRBJ2-7 | TRBV6-5 | TRBD2 | 14 | ASSYSKASGDYEQY
TRBJ1-4 | TRBV7-9 | TRBD1 | 13 | ASSQWTGGEEKLF
TRBJ1-3 | TRBV7-8 | . | 13 | ASSLGGPSGNTIY
TRBJ2-2 | TRBV12-3/TRBV12-4 | . | 14 | ASRPPGQMNTGELF
TRBJ1-1 | TRBV29-1 | . | 11 | SVVKKLNTEAF
TRBJ2-2 | TRBV18 | . | 15 | ASSPPLGTPNTGELF
TRBJ2-3 | TRBV28 | . | 14 | ASSLRTGANTDTQY
TRBJ1-6 | TRBV4-2 | . | 14 | ASSRGGAAGNSPLH
TRBJ1-2 | TRBV20-1 | . | 11 | SASEEGDHGYT
TRBJ2-4 | TRBV20-1 | TRBD1 | 13 | SARDGQVAKNIQY
TRBJ2-3 | TRBV7-2 | . | 14 | ASSLLGGISTDTQY
TRBJ2-1 | TRBV20-1 | . | 12 | SARFGETYNEQF
TRBJ2-5 | TRBV6-2/TRBV6-3 | . | 9 | ASRAPEAQY
TRBJ2-4 | TRBV4-1 | . | 12 | ASSHSGAKNIQY
TRBJ1-1 | TRBV6-2/TRBV6-3 | . | 15 | ASSYPRDRRIRTEAF
TRBJ2-3 | TRBV6-5 | TRBD1 | 14 | ASSYLWTGDTDTQY
TRBJ2-5 | TRBV7-9 | TRBD2 | 11 | ASSRRGGETQY
TRBJ1-6 | TRBV4-1 | . | 13 | ASSQGVGSLSPLH
TRBJ1-5 | TRBV3-1 | . | 12 | ASSRGNSNQPQH
TRBJ1-1 | TRBV2 | . | 11 | ASIGQPNTEAF
TRBJ1-1 | TRBV2 | TRBD1 | 18 | ASSEGPPGTGYGVNTEAF
TRBJ1-6 | TRBV20-1 | TRBD1 | 16 | SASMLRRPGQGLSPLH
TRBJ2-3 | TRBV6-5 | . | 13 | ASSYRRLNTDTQY
TRBJ2-6 | TRBV7-3 | TRBD1 | 16 | ASSSGTAVFSGANVLT
TRBJ1-6 | TRBV18 | . | 11 | ASSGQDNSPLH
TRBJ2-6 | TRBV30 | . | 13 | AWSVLSSGANVLT
TRBJ1-1 | TRBV27 | TRBD1 | 11 | ASSFRGPTEAF
TRBJ1-6 | TRBV30 | TRBD1 | 10 | AWTRDSSPLH
TRBJ2-1 | TRBV20-1 | TRBD2 | 12 | SARTSGEGDEQF
TRBJ2-1 | TRBV9 | . | 12 | ASSLTGLGDEQF
TRBJ1-5 | TRBV6-1 | . | 12 | ASSVGRYNQPQH
TRBJ1-6 | TRBV20-1 | TRBD1 | 12 | SATPGQGGSPLH
TRBJ2-1 | TRBV20-1 | TRBD2 | 11 | SRAGDVHNEQF
TRBJ2-2 | TRBV4-3 | . | 12 | ASSQGGHTGELF
TRBJ2-2 | TRBV6-1 | . | 12 | ASSGQTRAGELF
TRBJ2-7 | TRBV7-2 | . | 12 | ASSPMRPPYEQY
TRBJ1-3 | TRBV7-2 | . | 15 | ASSLGWGGSSGNTIY
TRBJ2-7 | TRBV28 | . | 11 | ASSLTADYEQY
TRBJ1-6 | TRBV5-6 | . | 12 | ASSLETTNSPLH
TRBJ1-2 | TRBV18 | . | 10 | ASSPTGDGYT